A single sample gave rise to the 8 T cell receptor beta chains below, sequenced in a study of cytomegalovirus exposure and HLA in healthy donors. Sequencing used immunoSEQ multiplex PCR; TCRdb keeps in-frame clones, though not all of them. The sample yields almost 65,000 clones, 85% to 90% seen once. Sequencing input: PBMCs. These receptors were collected from a woman aged 18 to 35 in good health and CMV-seronegative.

The chain is built from TRBV19 and TRBJ1-2; a possible D gene is TRBD1 (5 bases). V was trimmed by 4 bases and J by 13 bases, leaving 22 bases between them. CDR3 size: 14 residues. The germline V gene encodes CDR1 LNHDA and CDR2 SQIVND (reference sequence). CDR3 in amino acids: CASSSDSAGVVGTF. The CDR3 region has the DNA TGTGCCAGTAGTAGTGACAGCGCGGGGGTTGTAGGCACCTTC.

The chain recombines TRBV9 with TRBJ2-5, with 13 nucleotides matching TRBD2. The germline gives CDR1 SGDLS, CDR2 YYNGEE. The V segment lost 3 bases and the J segment 6 bases; nucleotides outside the gene matches: 5. CDR3 length equals 15 residues. This chain's CDR3 is CASSAGLAGTQTQYF. The CDR3, as DNA: TGTGCCAGCAGCGCGGGACTAGCGGGGACGCAGACCCAGTACTTC.

The chain recombines TRBV6-5 with TRBJ2-7; 8 bases fit TRBD1. This CDR3 contains 13 residues. Germline V CDR1 and CDR2: MNHEY, SVGAGI. The V and J ends lost 6 bases and 6 bases, in that order; junction bases with no gene match: 7. The CDR3 loop is CASRRTGSSEQYF. CDR3 in DNA: TGTGCCAGCAGGAGGACAGGGAGTAGCGAGCAGTACTTC.

The gene calls are TRBV30 and TRBJ2-3; TRBD1 matches 8 bases. There are 15 residues in the CDR3. The germline V gene has CDR1 GTSNPN and CDR2 SVGIG (reference sequence). V was clipped by 1 base and J by 4 bases; unmatched bases: 7. Here the CDR3 DNA reads TGTGCCTGGAGTGGACAGGGGAGTCGGGCAGATACGCAGTATTTT. It encodes CAWSGQGSRADTQYF.

Here the CDR3 DNA reads TGTGCCAGCAGCCGAGCACTAGCGGGGGGGTTAGAGACCCAGTACTTC. Amino acids: CASSRALAGGLETQYF. This chain connects TRBV5-6 to TRBJ2-5, with 13 nucleotides matching TRBD2. The CDR3 is made up of 16 amino acids. V gave up 4 bases and J gave up 4 bases; unmatched junction bases: 7. Germline CDR1 SGHDT, CDR2 YYEEEE.

The V call is TRBV5-6, the J call TRBJ2-1; D might be TRBD1 (7 bases). The germline CDR1 and CDR2 sequences are SGHDT and YYEEEE. The length of the CDR3 is 16 residues. V lost 3 bases, J lost 7 bases, and 20 bases lay in between. DNA of the CDR3: TGTGCCAGCAGCTCGCAGGGCCAGGGGGGCCCGAATGAGCAGTTCTTC. It codes for CASSSQGQGGPNEQFF.

The chain joins TRBV11-3 to TRBJ2-2; 10 bases agree with TRBD1. CDR3 length: 16 amino acids. CDR1 is SGHNT and CDR2 is YENEEA in the germline V gene. The V and J ends lost 2 bases and 6 bases, in that order; junction bases with no gene match: 6. The CDR3: CASSLTTGGDAGELFF. DNA of the CDR3: TGTGCCAGCAGCTTAACGACAGGGGGCGACGCCGGGGAGCTGTTTTTT.

The chain recombines TRBV6-1 with TRBJ2-1; 7 bases map to TRBD1. V shed 6 bases and J 9 bases; nucleotides not matched to a gene: 8. The CDR3 loop spans 13 amino acids. Germline loops: CDR1 MNHNS, CDR2 SASEGT. The CDR3 reads CASRLQGLLEQFF. The DNA for the CDR3 is TGTGCCAGCAGATTACAGGGGTTGCTTGAGCAGTTCTTC.